These 31 T cell receptor beta chains were sequenced from one sample in a study of response to subunit inactivated influenza vaccine. A single record per CDR3 protein comes from TCRdb applying MiXCR to the RT-PCR reads. The sample includes hundreds of thousands of distinct CDR3 sequences, approximately 7.6% seen only once; the top ten take under 15%. The sequenced sample was PBMCs from blood, obtained around 25 months after vaccination. These receptors all stem from a man aged 50 to 69 who received an inactivated influenza vaccine.

V is TRBV6-1 and J is TRBJ1-1, with a weak D call TRBD1 (6 bases). Looked up from germline, CDR1 is MNHNS and CDR2 is SASEGT. The V gene lost 10 bases and the J gene lost 0 bases, with 15 bases spanning the gap. This CDR3 has 14 residues. CDR3 protein: CANNRERLNTEAFF. The CDR3 DNA reads as TGTGCCAACAACAGGGAGCGCTTGAACACTGAAGCTTTCTTT.

This clonotype was detected many times. CDR3 in DNA: TGCGCCAGCAGCTTAGGCGGGAGGGGAACAGATACGCAGTATTTT. Residues: CASSLGGRGTDTQYF. The rearrangement uses TRBV5-1 and TRBJ2-3; 9 bases are shared with TRBD2. The CDR3 loop spans 15 amino acids. Germline CDR1 is SGHRS and CDR2 is YFSETQ. The trim removed 2 bases at V and 3 bases at J, leaving 4 bases unmatched.

In this sample, this clonotype turned up many times. The chain uses TRBV29-1 and TRBJ2-7; TRBD1 is a possible D gene (8 bases). Trimming removed 6 bases from V and 6 bases from J, with 12 bases in between. Germline CDR1 SQVTM, CDR2 ANQGSEA. The CDR3 totals 11 residues. CDR3 residues: CSVHRGGEQYF. Here the CDR3 DNA reads TGCAGCGTGCACAGGGGGGGCGAGCAGTACTTC.

In its sample, this clonotype was seen many times. The chain recombines TRBV5-1 with TRBJ1-1, with a possible D match to TRBD1 (5 bases). Trimming took 1 base from V and 1 from J, leaving 8 bases between them. This CDR3 region has 14 residues. Germline V CDR1 and CDR2: SGHRS, YFSETQ. The CDR3 reads CASSLKTGNTEAFF. Written as DNA, the CDR3 is TGCGCCAGCAGCTTGAAAACAGGGAACACTGAAGCTTTCTTT.

Ten or more counts support this clonotype. J is TRBJ1-5 and V is TRBV11-2; D is possibly TRBD1 (5 bases). The ends were cut back, 0 bases at V and 6 bases at J, with 9 bases in the middle. The CDR3 runs to 14 residues. In germline, CDR1 is SGHAT, CDR2 FQNNGV. Written as DNA, the CDR3 is TGTGCCAGCAGCTTAGAGGCCGGGGGTCAGCCCCAGCATTTT. Translation gives CASSLEAGGQPQHF.

Remarks on this clonotype: One junction end does not reproduce the germline sequence, and a read error may be involved. J is TRBJ1-4 and V is TRBV3-1; D is uncertain. CDR1 is LGHDT, CDR2 YNNKEL, per germline (reference sequence). The CDR3 consists of 14 residues. The CDR3 coding sequence is TGTGCCAGCAGCCCCCCCCAGGCTAATGGAAAACTGTTTTTT. Encoded protein: CASSPPQANGKLFF.

On this clonotype itself: At one of its ends the junction is not consistent with the germline gene, which may arise from a read error. The rearrangement links TRBV11-2 to TRBJ1-1; possible D gene TRBD1, 6 bases. Germline assignment: CDR1 SGHAT and CDR2 FQNNGV. This CDR3 comprises 14 residues. The CDR3: CARRTQGGGTEAFF. The DNA for the CDR3 is TGTGCCCGCAGGACACAGGGTGGAGGAACTGAAGCTTTCTTT. The variable domain in full, with the rest retrieved from reference TRBV11-2 and TRBJ1-1, is EAGVAQSPRYKIIEKRQSVAFWCNPISGHATLYWYQQILGQGPKLLIQFQNNGVVDDSQLPKDRFSAERLKGVDSTLKIQPAKLEDSAVYLCARRTQGGGTEAFFGQGTRLTVV.

This clonotype appeared many times. The chain joins TRBV5-5 to TRBJ2-7; the match to TRBD2 covers 10 bases. The J segment lost 6 bases and the V segment lost 3 bases, leaving 12 bases of the junction unmatched. The length of the CDR3 is 16 residues. Per the germline V gene, CDR1 is SGHKS and CDR2 is YYEKEE (reference sequence). The CDR3 here is CASSYGASGRLGEQYF. The DNA of the CDR3 is TGTGCCAGCAGCTATGGGGCTAGCGGGAGATTAGGCGAGCAGTACTTC.

The sample holds many counts of this clonotype. This chain joins TRBV6-2 or TRBV6-3 and TRBJ2-3; TRBD2 matches 9 bases. Germline V gene data show CDR1 as MNHEY and CDR2 as SVGEGT. The CDR3 runs to 20 residues. V gave up 3 bases and J gave up 1 base; unmatched junction bases: 17. The CDR3 is CASSYKISASGNIRTDTQYF. The CDR3 DNA follows: TGTGCCAGCAGTTATAAAATTTCGGCTAGCGGGAATATCCGCACAGATACGCAGTATTTT.

The V call is TRBV9, the J call TRBJ2-1; D might be TRBD2 (6 bases). CDR3 length: 15 amino acids. Germline V gene data show CDR1 as SGDLS and CDR2 as YYNGEE. Trimming stripped 0 bases from V and 6 bases from J, with 13 bases between. CDR3 nucleotides: TGTGCCAGCAGCGTAGCAGCGGTCGGGGGCAATGAGCAGTTCTTC. Translation: CASSVAAVGGNEQFF.

CDR3 sequence: CASSSQRQIYNSPLHF. In DNA form, the CDR3 reads TGTGCCAGCAGCTCCCAGAGACAGATCTATAATTCACCCCTCCACTTT. The chain combines TRBV7-8 with TRBJ1-6; TRBD1 is a possible D gene (5 bases). CDR1 is SGHVS, CDR2 FQNEAQ, per germline. This CDR3 is 16 amino acids long. Trimming removed 4 bases from V and 3 bases from J, with 13 bases in between.

V and J are TRBV13 and TRBJ2-2; weak D call: TRBD2 (6 bases). Per germline, CDR1 PRHDT and CDR2 FYEKMQ (reference sequence). The length of the CDR3 is 14 residues. The V end was cut by 3 bases, the J end by 6 bases, with 11 bases between. Here the CDR3 DNA reads TGTGCCAGCAGCTTGGGACTTTGGCCCGGGGAGCTGTTTTTT. It specifies CASSLGLWPGELFF.

In this sample, this clonotype turned up many times. The chain links TRBV5-6 to TRBJ1-5; TRBD1 aligns across 9 bases. The CDR3 is 14 amino acids. Germline CDR1 and CDR2: SGHDT and YYEEEE. Unmatched junction bases numbered 3, after V lost 4 bases and J lost 4 bases. CDR3 sequence (DNA): TGTGCCAGCAGCGAGGGACAGGGTAATCAGCCCCAGCATTTT. Encoded protein: CASSEGQGNQPQHF.

The CDR3 DNA follows: TGTGCCAGCAGCTCCGGACCCTATCAGCCCCAGCATTTT. Translation gives CASSSGPYQPQHF. The chain joins TRBV7-2 to TRBJ1-5; D unclear. V gave up 4 bases and J gave up 5 bases, with 9 bases separating them. The V gene's germline CDR1 is SGHTA and CDR2 FQGNSA. This CDR3 spans 13 amino acids.

This clonotype has a handful of counts. The V call is TRBV9, the J call TRBJ2-7; the D call may be TRBD1 or TRBD2 (5 bases each). The CDR3 consists of 16 residues. V lost 3 bases, J lost 2 bases, and 18 bases lay in between. Germline V CDR1 and CDR2: SGDLS, YYNGEE. CDR3 sequence: CASSAASGTIAYEQYF. In nucleotides, the CDR3 is TGTGCCAGCAGCGCTGCCTCCGGGACCATCGCCTACGAGCAGTACTTC.

This clonotype was seen more than once but under ten times. The chain recombines TRBV7-2 with TRBJ2-3; D possibly corresponds to TRBD2 (6 bases). The CDR3 runs 16 residues. Trimming stripped 4 bases from V and 3 bases from J, with 17 bases between. Germline V lookup: CDR1 SGHTA, CDR2 FQGNSA. CDR3 in amino acids: CASSSLKTGGTDTQYF. The CDR3 nucleotides read TGTGCCAGCAGCTCACTCAAAACCGGAGGGACAGATACGCAGTATTTT.

This clonotype was detected ten times or more. The chain joins TRBV6-1 to TRBJ2-1; TRBD1 agrees at 9 bases. J gave up 9 bases and V 4 bases, and 10 bases lay outside the gene matches. This CDR3 contains 15 residues. Germline CDR1 and CDR2: MNHNS and SASEGT. The CDR3 coding sequence is TGTGCCAGCAGTGGAAGGACAGGGGCCAGTGCTGAGCAGTTCTTC. Translating gives CASSGRTGASAEQFF.

The chain uses TRBV9 and TRBJ2-1, with a tentative D call TRBD2 (6 bases). CDR1 is SGDLS and CDR2 is YYNGEE in the germline V gene. The germline V and J ends were trimmed by 0 bases and 8 bases, with 12 bases remaining between them. This CDR3 has 14 amino acids. CDR3 amino acids: CASSVDGSSYEQFF. CDR3 DNA sequence: TGTGCCAGCAGCGTAGACGGGAGCAGCTATGAGCAGTTCTTC.

The genes are TRBV3-1 and TRBJ2-3, with 7 nucleotides matching TRBD2. CDR3 length: 16 amino acids. Trimming cost V 4 bases and J 1 base; bases outside gene matches: 8. CDR1 is LGHDT, CDR2 YNNKEL, per germline (reference sequence). The CDR3 is CASSRIQRGGTDTQYF. Written as DNA, the CDR3 is TGTGCCAGCAGCCGAATACAGCGGGGAGGCACAGATACGCAGTATTTT.

This clonotype was seen a handful of times. The CDR3 sequence: CSVQSGVVNTEAFF. The CDR3 region has the DNA TGCAGCGTCCAATCAGGGGTGGTTAACACTGAAGCTTTCTTT. V usage is TRBV29-1 and J usage is TRBJ1-1; D is possibly TRBD1 (6 bases). From germline, CDR1 is SQVTM and CDR2 ANQGSEA. CDR3 length equals 14 residues. V lost 6 bases and J 2 bases, leaving 16 bases between the germline ends.

The genes are TRBV12-3 or TRBV12-4 and TRBJ2-1; tentatively, D is TRBD2 (6 bases). The length of the CDR3 is 17 residues. V was trimmed by 2 bases and J by 0 bases, leaving 14 bases between them. CDR3 coding DNA: TGTGCCAGCAGTTTAAGTGTGCGGGGAAGCTCCTACAATGAGCAGTTCTTC. Translating it yields CASSLSVRGSSYNEQFF.

This clonotype showed up many times. The chain is built from TRBV20-1 and TRBJ1-5, with TRBD1 matching over 10 bases. CDR3 length: 14 residues. CDR1 is DFQATT and CDR2 is SNEGSKA in the germline V gene (reference sequence). V gave up 0 bases and J gave up 5 bases; unmatched junction bases: 1. The CDR3: CSAREGTGDQPQHF. The DNA for the CDR3 is TGCAGTGCTAGAGAGGGGACAGGGGATCAGCCCCAGCATTTT.

In its sample, this clonotype was seen many times. The chain uses TRBV7-9 and TRBJ2-1; no clear D. Germline lookup yields CDR1 SEHNR and CDR2 FQNEAQ (reference sequence). The length of the CDR3 is 14 residues. Trimming stripped 6 bases from V and 8 bases from J, with 17 bases between. The CDR3: CASRTGSSRHEQFF. Written as DNA, the CDR3 is TGTGCCAGCAGAACCGGGTCCTCTAGGCATGAGCAGTTCTTC.

This clonotype appeared many times. The chain carries TRBV4-2 and TRBJ2-7; D remains unclear. V shed 0 bases and J shed 2 bases, with 14 bases lying between them. The CDR3 loop spans 16 amino acids. Germline lookup yields CDR1 LGHNA and CDR2 YNFKEQ. This CDR3 is CASSQDRTLNAYEQYF. DNA for the CDR3: TGTGCCAGCAGCCAAGACCGGACCCTTAACGCCTACGAGCAGTACTTC.

This clonotype was picked up many times. The rearrangement uses TRBV6-1 and TRBJ1-3; D is uncertain. Germline values: CDR1 MNHNS, CDR2 SASEGT. Trimming removed 6 bases from V and 1 base from J, with 13 bases in between. This CDR3 is built from 15 residues. The CDR3 coding sequence is TGTGCCAGCAGGCGCCGGGCCCCTTCTGGAAACACCATATATTTT. Its protein is CASRRRAPSGNTIYF.

The V gene is TRBV5-1, the J gene TRBJ1-2; D perhaps matches TRBD1 (6 bases). Trimming took off 1 base at V and 8 bases at J, with 15 bases between the two ends. Germline-derived CDR1 and CDR2 are SGHRS and YFSETQ. The CDR3 is 14 amino acids. As DNA, the CDR3 is TGCGCCAGCAGCTTGACTATTGGGGGCGAAGGCTACACCTTC. This sequence encodes CASSLTIGGEGYTF.

The gene calls are TRBV29-1 and TRBJ2-7, with D hard to call. V gave up 1 base and J gave up 4 bases, with 11 bases separating them. The CDR3 runs to 13 residues. The germline gives CDR1 SQVTM, CDR2 ANQGSEA. The CDR3 nucleotides are TGCAGCGTTGAAGGGCAGGCAACGTACGAGCAGTACTTC. Its protein is CSVEGQATYEQYF.

The V gene is TRBV7-9, the J gene TRBJ1-1; D remains unclear. The ends were cut back, 2 bases at V and 3 bases at J, with 7 bases in the middle. This CDR3 spans 13 amino acids. Germline CDR1 and CDR2: SEHNR and FQNEAQ (reference sequence). Written as DNA, the CDR3 is TGTGCCAGCAGCTTACGGGCCGACACTGAAGCTTTCTTT. Translation: CASSLRADTEAFF.

This clonotype was picked up a small number of times. The CDR3 DNA is TGTGCCTGGAGTGTAGAGGGCCGGAGAACTGAAGCTTTCTTT. Translating gives CAWSVEGRRTEAFF. This chain links TRBV30 with TRBJ1-1; D is unclear. The CDR3 has 14 amino acids. CDR1 GTSNPN and CDR2 SVGIG come from the germline V gene (reference sequence). V shed 0 bases and J shed 5 bases, with 13 bases lying between them.

This clonotype was detected only a few times. This sequence joins TRBV29-1 and TRBJ2-3; TRBD2 aligns across 9 bases. The CDR3 is 14 residues long. V dropped 5 bases and J dropped 3; count of bases not matched to a gene: 6. Germline CDR1 is SQVTM and CDR2 is ANQGSEA. The CDR3 nucleotides read TGCAGCGTTCGAAGAGCGGGGGGTACAGATACGCAGTATTTT. Protein: CSVRRAGGTDTQYF.

This chain connects TRBV10-3 to TRBJ1-1, with 7 positions matching TRBD1. This CDR3 is 13 amino acids long. After removal of 5 bases from V and 4 bases from J, the junction contained 4 bases not matched to a gene. Germline CDR1 is ENHRY and CDR2 is SYGVKD. In DNA form, the CDR3 reads TGTGCCATCAGTACAGGGGTGATCACTGAAGCTTTCTTT. Amino acid sequence: CAISTGVITEAFF.